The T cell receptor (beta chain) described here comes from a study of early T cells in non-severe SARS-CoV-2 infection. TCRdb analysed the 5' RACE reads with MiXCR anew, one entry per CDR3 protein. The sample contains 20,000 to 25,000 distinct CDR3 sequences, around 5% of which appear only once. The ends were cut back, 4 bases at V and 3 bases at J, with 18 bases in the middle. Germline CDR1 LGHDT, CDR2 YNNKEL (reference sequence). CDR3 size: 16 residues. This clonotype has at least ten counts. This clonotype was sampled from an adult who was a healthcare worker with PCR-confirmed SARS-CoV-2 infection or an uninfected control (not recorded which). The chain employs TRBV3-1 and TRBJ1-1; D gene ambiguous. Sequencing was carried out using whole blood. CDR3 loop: CASSLIKGSVHTEAFF. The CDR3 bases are TGTGCCAGCAGCCTGATTAAGGGCAGTGTGCACACTGAAGCTTTCTTT.